This T cell receptor (beta chain) was sequenced in a study of cytomegalovirus exposure and HLA in healthy donors. Study-wide background: Later, an analysis reported that the 100 to 150 validation repertoires had used the same platform as the 666 first-cohort repertoires.

Produced via immunoSEQ multiplex PCR; TCRdb's table is partial and in-frame only. Seen here are some 80,000 clones, 85% to 95% observed once, and the top ten hold more than 0.65%. V gave up 2 bases and J gave up 3 bases; unmatched junction bases: 3. CDR3 length equals 14 residues. Germline assignment: CDR1 MNHNS and CDR2 SASEGT. Among the 120 subjects of the validation cohort, separate from the roughly 600-subject first cohort, were the donors. The sequence derives from a woman under 30 in good health and CMV-seronegative. The sequencing input was PBMCs. V gene TRBV6-1 combines with J gene TRBJ1-2, with 7 bases identical to TRBD1. The CDR3 sequence: CASSELGTDYGYTF. The CDR3 coding sequence is TGTGCCAGCAGTGAATTGGGGACAGACTATGGCTACACCTTC.